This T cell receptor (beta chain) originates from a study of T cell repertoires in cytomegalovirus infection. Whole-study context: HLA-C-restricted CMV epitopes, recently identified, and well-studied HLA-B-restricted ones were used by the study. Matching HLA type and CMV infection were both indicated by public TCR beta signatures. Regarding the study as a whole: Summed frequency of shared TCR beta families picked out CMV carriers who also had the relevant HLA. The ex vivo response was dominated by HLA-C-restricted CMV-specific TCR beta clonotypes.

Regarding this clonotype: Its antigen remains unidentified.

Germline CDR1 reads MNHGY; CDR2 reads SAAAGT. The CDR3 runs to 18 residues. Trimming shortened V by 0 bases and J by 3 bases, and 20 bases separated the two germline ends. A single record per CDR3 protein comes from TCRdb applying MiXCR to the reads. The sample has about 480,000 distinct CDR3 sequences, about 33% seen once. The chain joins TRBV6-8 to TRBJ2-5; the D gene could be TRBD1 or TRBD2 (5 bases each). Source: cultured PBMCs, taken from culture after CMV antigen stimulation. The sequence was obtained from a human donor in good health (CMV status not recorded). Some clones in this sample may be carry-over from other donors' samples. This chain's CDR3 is CASSYSGGSEGTKETQYF. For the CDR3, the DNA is TGTGCCAGCAGTTACTCGGGTGGCAGCGAGGGGACCAAAGAGACCCAGTACTTC.